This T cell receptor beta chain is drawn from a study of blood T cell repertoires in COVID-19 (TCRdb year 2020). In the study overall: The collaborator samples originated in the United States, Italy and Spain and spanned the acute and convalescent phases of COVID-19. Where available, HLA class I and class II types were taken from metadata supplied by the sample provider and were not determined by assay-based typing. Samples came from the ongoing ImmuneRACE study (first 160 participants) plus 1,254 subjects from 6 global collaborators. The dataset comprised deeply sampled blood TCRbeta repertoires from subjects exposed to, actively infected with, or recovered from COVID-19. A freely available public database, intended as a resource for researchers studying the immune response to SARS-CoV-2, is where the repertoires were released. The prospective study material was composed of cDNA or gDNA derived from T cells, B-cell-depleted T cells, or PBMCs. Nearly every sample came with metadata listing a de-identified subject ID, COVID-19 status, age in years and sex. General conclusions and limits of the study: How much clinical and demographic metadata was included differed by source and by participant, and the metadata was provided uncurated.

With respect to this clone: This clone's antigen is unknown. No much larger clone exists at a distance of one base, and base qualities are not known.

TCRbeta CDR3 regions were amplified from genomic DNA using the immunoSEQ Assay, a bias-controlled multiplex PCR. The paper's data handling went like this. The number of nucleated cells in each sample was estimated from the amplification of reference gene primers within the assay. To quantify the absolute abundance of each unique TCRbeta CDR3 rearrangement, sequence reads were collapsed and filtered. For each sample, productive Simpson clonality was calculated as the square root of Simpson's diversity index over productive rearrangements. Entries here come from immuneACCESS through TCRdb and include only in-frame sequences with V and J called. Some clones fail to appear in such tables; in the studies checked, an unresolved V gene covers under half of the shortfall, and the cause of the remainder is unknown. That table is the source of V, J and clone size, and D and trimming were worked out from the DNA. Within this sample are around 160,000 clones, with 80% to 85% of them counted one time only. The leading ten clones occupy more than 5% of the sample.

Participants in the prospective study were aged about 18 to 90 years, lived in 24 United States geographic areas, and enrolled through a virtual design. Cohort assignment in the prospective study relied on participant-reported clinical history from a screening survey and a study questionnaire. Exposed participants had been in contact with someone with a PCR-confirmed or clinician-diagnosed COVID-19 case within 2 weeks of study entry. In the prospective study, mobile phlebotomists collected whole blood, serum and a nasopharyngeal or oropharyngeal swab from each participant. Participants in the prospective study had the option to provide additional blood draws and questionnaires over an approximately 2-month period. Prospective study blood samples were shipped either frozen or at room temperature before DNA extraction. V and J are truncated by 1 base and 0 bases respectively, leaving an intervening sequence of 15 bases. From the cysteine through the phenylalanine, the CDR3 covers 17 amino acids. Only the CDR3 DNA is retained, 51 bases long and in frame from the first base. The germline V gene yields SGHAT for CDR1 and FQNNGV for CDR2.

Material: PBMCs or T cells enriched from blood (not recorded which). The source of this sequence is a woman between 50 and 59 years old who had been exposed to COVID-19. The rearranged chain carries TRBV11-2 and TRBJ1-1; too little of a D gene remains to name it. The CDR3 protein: CASSLVGLGAVNTEAFF. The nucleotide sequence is TGTGCCAGCAGCTTAGTCGGACTGGGAGCAGTGAACACTGAAGCTTTCTTT.